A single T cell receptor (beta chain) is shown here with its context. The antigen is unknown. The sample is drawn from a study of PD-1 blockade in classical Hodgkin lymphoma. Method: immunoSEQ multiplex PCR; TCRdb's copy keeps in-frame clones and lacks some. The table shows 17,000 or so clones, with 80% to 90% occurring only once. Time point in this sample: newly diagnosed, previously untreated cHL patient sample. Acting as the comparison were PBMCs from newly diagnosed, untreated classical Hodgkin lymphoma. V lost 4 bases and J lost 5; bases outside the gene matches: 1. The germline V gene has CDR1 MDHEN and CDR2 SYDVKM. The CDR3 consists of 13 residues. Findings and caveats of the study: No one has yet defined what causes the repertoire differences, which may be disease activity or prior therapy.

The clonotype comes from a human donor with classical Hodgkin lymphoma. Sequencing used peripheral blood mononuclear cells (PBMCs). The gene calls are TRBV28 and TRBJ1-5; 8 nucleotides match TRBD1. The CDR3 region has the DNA TGTGCCAGCAGTTGGGACAGGTATCAGCCCCAGCATTTT. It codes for CASSWDRYQPQHF.